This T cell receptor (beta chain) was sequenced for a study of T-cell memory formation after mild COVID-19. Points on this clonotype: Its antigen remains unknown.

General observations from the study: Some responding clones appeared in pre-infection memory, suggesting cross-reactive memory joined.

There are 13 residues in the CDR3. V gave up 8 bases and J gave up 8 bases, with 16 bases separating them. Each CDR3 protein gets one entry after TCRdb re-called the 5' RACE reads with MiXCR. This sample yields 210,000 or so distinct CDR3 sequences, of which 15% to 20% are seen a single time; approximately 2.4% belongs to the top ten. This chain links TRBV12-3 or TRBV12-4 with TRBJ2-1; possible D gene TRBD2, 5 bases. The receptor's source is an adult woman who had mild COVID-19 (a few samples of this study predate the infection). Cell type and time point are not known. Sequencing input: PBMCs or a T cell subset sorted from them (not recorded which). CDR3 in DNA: TGTGCCAGCGACGGGGAACCCGGGTATGAGCAGTTCTTC. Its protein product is CASDGEPGYEQFF.